Listed below are T cell receptor beta chains from one sample, sequenced in a study of blood T cell repertoires in COVID-19. The table came from immunoSEQ multiplex PCR; TCRdb's copy has only in-frame clones and leaves some out. In the table there are some 110,000 clones, around 86% of which are singletons. Sample: peripheral blood. Source of these receptors: a man between 65 and 80 years old with acute or convalescent COVID-19. Both conserved end residues are part of each CDR3. Fields, in order: D gene, J gene, V gene, clone size, CDR3 protein, CDR3 DNA. D genes are given only for firm matches. Clone sizes are given selectively: once, few, many, or a class where the clone is expanded.

NA	TRBJ2-2	TRBV19	NA	CASSILSGYNTGELFF	TGTGCCAGTAGTATATTGTCGGGGTATAACACCGGGGAGCTGTTTTTT
NA	TRBJ2-4	TRBV16	NA	CASSPQGSKNIQYF	TGTGCCAGCAGCCCGCAGGGGAGCAAAAACATTCAGTACTTC
NA	TRBJ2-1	TRBV6-5	NA	CASSYGAAMNEQFF	TGTGCCAGCAGTTACGGGGCTGCGATGAATGAGCAGTTCTTC
NA	TRBJ1-1	TRBV5-1	NA	CASSRGNTEAFF	TGCGCCAGCAGTAGGGGGAACACTGAAGCTTTCTTT
NA	TRBJ1-3	TRBV7-2	NA	CASSIDGSSGNTIYF	TGTGCCAGCAGCATCGATGGGAGCTCTGGAAACACCATATATTTT
NA	TRBJ1-6	TRBV2	NA	CASSRTAGSDSPLHF	TGTGCCAGCAGTCGGACGGCAGGGTCGGATTCACCCCTCCACTTT
TRBD1	TRBJ1-3	TRBV10-1	NA	CASSESRDSHSGNTIYF	TGCGCCAGCAGTGAATCTCGGGACAGCCACTCTGGAAACACCATATATTTT
NA	TRBJ1-5	TRBV28	NA	CASSPPGSPVTPQHF	TGTGCCAGCAGTCCTCCGGGTTCCCCCGTTACGCCCCAGCATTTT
NA	TRBJ1-2	TRBV3-1/TRBV3-2	NA	CASSLGVYGYTF	TGTGCCAGCAGCCTCGGAGTGTATGGCTACACCTTC
NA	TRBJ1-4	TRBV4-2	NA	CASSQDPSQGNEKLFF	TGTGCCAGCAGCCAAGATCCTTCACAGGGAAATGAAAAACTGTTTTTT
TRBD1	TRBJ2-7	TRBV10-3	few	CAISERGQDEQYF	TGTGCCATCAGTGAGCGCGGACAGGACGAGCAGTACTTC
NA	TRBJ2-5	TRBV15	NA	CATSRGQVLGSQETQYF	TGTGCCACCAGCAGAGGACAGGTTCTAGGTTCCCAAGAGACCCAGTACTTC
NA	TRBJ2-7	TRBV12-3/TRBV12-4	NA	CASRRDSPNEQYF	TGTGCCAGCAGGCGGGACAGTCCAAACGAGCAGTACTTC
TRBD1	TRBJ1-2	TRBV3-1/TRBV3-2	few	CASSFYPGQGNGYTF	TGTGCCAGCAGTTTTTACCCGGGACAGGGAAATGGCTACACCTTC
TRBD1	TRBJ2-2	TRBV7-3	NA	CASSLTATGAGGELFF	TGTGCCAGCAGCTTAACAGCGACAGGGGCAGGCGGGGAGCTGTTTTTT
NA	TRBJ1-5	TRBV13	NA	CASSLGGSGPNQPQHF	TGTGCCAGCAGCTTAGGGGGCTCAGGTCCCAATCAGCCCCAGCATTTT
TRBD1	TRBJ2-6	TRBV27	NA	CASSSGQVRSSGANVLTF	TGTGCCAGCAGTTCTGGACAGGTTCGGTCTTCTGGGGCCAACGTCCTGACTTTC
NA	TRBJ2-7	TRBV28	once	CASNRGNVHEQYF	TGTGCCAGCAACCGCGGAAACGTCCACGAACAGTACTTC
NA	TRBJ1-1	TRBV5-1	NA	CASSWTQQGSAEAFF	TGCGCCAGCAGCTGGACTCAACAGGGATCTGCTGAAGCTTTCTTT
NA	TRBJ2-2	TRBV9	NA	CASSVDGRGSGELFF	TGTGCCAGCAGCGTAGACGGGAGAGGATCCGGGGAGCTGTTTTTT
TRBD1	TRBJ2-1	TRBV9	NA	CASSVDRGQGTDEQFF	TGTGCCAGCAGCGTAGATCGGGGACAGGGGACGGATGAGCAGTTCTTC
NA	TRBJ2-1	TRBV19	NA	CASTTNGLPYNEQFF	TGTGCCAGTACCACTAACGGATTACCTTACAATGAGCAGTTCTTC
NA	TRBJ2-7	TRBV19	NA	CASSIGRGAYEQYF	TGTGCCAGTAGTATAGGCCGGGGAGCCTACGAGCAGTACTTC
TRBD2	TRBJ2-5	TRBV15	NA	CATSRGAGGRDFQETQYF	TGTGCCACCAGCAGAGGAGCAGGCGGGAGGGACTTTCAAGAGACCCAGTACTTC
TRBD1	TRBJ1-3	TRBV28	NA	CASSLVGQAGNTIYF	TGTGCCAGCAGTTTGGTAGGACAGGCTGGAAACACCATATATTTT
NA	TRBJ2-3	TRBV13	NA	CASSQAFDTGRGTDTQYF	TGTGCCAGCAGCCAGGCCTTTGATACAGGGCGCGGCACAGATACGCAGTATTTT
NA	TRBJ1-6	TRBV9	NA	CASSVEGWRSPLHF	TGTGCCAGCAGCGTAGAGGGCTGGAGGTCACCCCTCCACTTT
NA	TRBJ1-2	TRBV5-1	NA	CASTGPGGSVNYGYTF	TGCGCCAGCACTGGCCCGGGGGGCAGCGTGAACTATGGCTACACCTTC
TRBD1	TRBJ2-7	TRBV6-5	NA	CASSYSIWDRFSEQYF	TGTGCCAGCAGTTACTCGATTTGGGACAGGTTTAGCGAGCAGTACTTC
NA	TRBJ1-3	TRBV10-1	NA	CASSETESSGNTIYF	TGCGCCAGCAGTGAGACGGAGAGCTCTGGAAACACCATATATTTT
TRBD1	TRBJ2-7	TRBV12-5	NA	CASGPGTGGHEQYF	TGTGCTAGTGGTCCCGGGACAGGGGGCCACGAGCAGTACTTC
TRBD1	TRBJ1-1	TRBV30	NA	CAWSKTGTGLNTEAFF	TGTGCCTGGAGCAAAACCGGGACAGGCTTGAACACTGAAGCTTTCTTT